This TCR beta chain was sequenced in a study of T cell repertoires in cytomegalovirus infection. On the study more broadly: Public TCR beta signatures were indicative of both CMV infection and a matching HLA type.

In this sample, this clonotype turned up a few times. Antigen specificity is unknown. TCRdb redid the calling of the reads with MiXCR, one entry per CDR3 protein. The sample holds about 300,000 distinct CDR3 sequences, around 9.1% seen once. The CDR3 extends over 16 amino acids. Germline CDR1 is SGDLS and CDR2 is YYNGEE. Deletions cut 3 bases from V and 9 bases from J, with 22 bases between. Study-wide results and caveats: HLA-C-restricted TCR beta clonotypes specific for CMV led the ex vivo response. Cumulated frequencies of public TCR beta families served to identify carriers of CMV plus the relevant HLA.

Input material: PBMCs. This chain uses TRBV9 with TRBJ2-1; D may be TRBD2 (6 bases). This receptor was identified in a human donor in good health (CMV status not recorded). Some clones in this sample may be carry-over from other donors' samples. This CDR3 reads CASSGVATAMGGEQFF. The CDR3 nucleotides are TGTGCCAGCAGCGGAGTCGCCACCGCGATGGGGGGTGAGCAGTTCTTC. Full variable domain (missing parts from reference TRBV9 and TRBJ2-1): DSGVTQTPKHLITATGQRVTLRCSPRSGDLSVYWYQQSLDQGLQFLIQYYNGEERAKGNILERFSAQQFPDLHSELNLSSLELGDSALYFCASSGVATAMGGEQFFGPGTRLTVL.